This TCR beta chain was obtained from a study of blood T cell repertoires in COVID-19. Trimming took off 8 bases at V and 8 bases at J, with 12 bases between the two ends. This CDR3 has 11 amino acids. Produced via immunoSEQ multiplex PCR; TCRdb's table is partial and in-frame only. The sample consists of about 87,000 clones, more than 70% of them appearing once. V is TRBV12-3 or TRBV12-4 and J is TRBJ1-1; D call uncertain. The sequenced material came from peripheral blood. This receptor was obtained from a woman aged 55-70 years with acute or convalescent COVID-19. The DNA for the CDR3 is TGTGCCAGCTTAATCCGCAGAGAAGCTTTCTTT. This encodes CASLIRREAFF.